Given below is one T cell receptor beta chain in context. The record originates from a study of Tregs in tolerant kidney transplant recipients. The table came from immunoSEQ multiplex PCR; TCRdb's copy has only in-frame clones and leaves some out. The repertoire has 15,000 to 18,000 clones, roughly nine tenths of them found once; the top ten carry 10% to 15%. The V end was cut by 3 bases, the J end by 9 bases, with 16 bases between. There are 14 residues in the CDR3. Germline CDR1 reads SGDLS; CDR2 reads YYNGEE. The rearrangement links TRBV9 to TRBJ1-5, with D possibly being TRBD1 (5 bases). The source is a human donor in good health. The sample was CD8+ T cells from blood. CDR3 amino acids: CASSEGTLGRPQHF. The CDR3 bases are TGTGCCAGCAGCGAGGGGACCTTGGGGAGGCCCCAGCATTTT.